Listed below are T cell receptor beta chains from one sample, sequenced in a study of T cells in Graves' hyperthyroidism and ophthalmopathy. TCRdb fed the multiplex PCR reads into MiXCR, producing one record per CDR3 protein. The sample contains 300,000 to 450,000 distinct CDR3 sequences, roughly 20% of which appear only once. Sequenced material: blood. The origin of the receptors is a woman in her thirties or forties with Graves' ophthalmopathy. Each CDR3 is given with its conserved first and last residue. The order of the fields is clone size, J gene, D gene, V gene, CDR3 protein, CDR3 DNA. The D gene is left open where the match is weak. Expanded clones are given a class, and other clones once, few, many or no size at all.

clone_size: many; j_call: TRBJ2-7; d_call: NA; v_call: TRBV28; cdr3_aa: CASSLGHATYEQYF; cdr3_nt: TGTGCCAGCAGTTTAGGACACGCAACCTACGAGCAGTACTTC
clone_size: many; j_call: TRBJ2-5; d_call: NA; v_call: TRBV7-9; cdr3_aa: CASSLATPETQYF; cdr3_nt: TGTGCCAGCAGCTTAGCAACCCCAGAGACCCAGTACTTC
clone_size: many; j_call: TRBJ2-2; d_call: NA; v_call: TRBV24-1; cdr3_aa: CATSLSGSGELFF; cdr3_nt: TGTGCCACCAGTCTGTCAGGGTCCGGGGAGCTGTTTTTT
clone_size: many; j_call: TRBJ1-2; d_call: NA; v_call: TRBV30; cdr3_aa: CAWNYNLDRGYTF; cdr3_nt: TGTGCCTGGAACTACAACCTTGACAGGGGCTACACCTTC
clone_size: many; j_call: TRBJ1-5; d_call: TRBD1; v_call: TRBV6-1; cdr3_aa: CASTLGTADQPQHF; cdr3_nt: TGTGCCAGCACCCTGGGGACAGCGGATCAGCCCCAGCATTTT
clone_size: many; j_call: TRBJ2-7; d_call: TRBD2; v_call: TRBV7-9; cdr3_aa: CASSLGLAGSEQYF; cdr3_nt: TGTGCCAGCAGCTTGGGCCTAGCGGGATCCGAGCAGTACTTC
clone_size: many; j_call: TRBJ2-7; d_call: NA; v_call: TRBV5-1; cdr3_aa: CASSFTLYSYEQYF; cdr3_nt: TGCGCCAGCAGCTTCACGCTTTACTCCTACGAGCAGTACTTC
clone_size: many; j_call: TRBJ2-7; d_call: NA; v_call: TRBV7-9; cdr3_aa: CASSSGLLSYEQYF; cdr3_nt: TGTGCCAGCAGCTCCGGACTACTGAGCTACGAGCAGTACTTC
clone_size: many; j_call: TRBJ1-1; d_call: NA; v_call: TRBV28; cdr3_aa: CASSMEGRGNTEAFF; cdr3_nt: TGTGCCAGCAGTATGGAGGGTAGAGGGAACACTGAAGCTTTCTTT
clone_size: many; j_call: TRBJ2-7; d_call: NA; v_call: TRBV7-9; cdr3_aa: CASSGGLHSYEQYF; cdr3_nt: TGTGCCAGCAGCGGGGGACTTCACTCCTACGAGCAGTACTTC
clone_size: many; j_call: TRBJ2-7; d_call: TRBD1; v_call: TRBV6-5; cdr3_aa: CASSPTRQGGEQYF; cdr3_nt: TGTGCCAGCAGTCCGACTCGACAGGGCGGCGAGCAGTACTTC
clone_size: many; j_call: TRBJ1-2; d_call: NA; v_call: TRBV5-6; cdr3_aa: CASSLGAGPNGYTF; cdr3_nt: TGTGCCAGCAGCTTGGGCGCAGGGCCCAATGGCTACACCTTC
clone_size: few; j_call: TRBJ1-1; d_call: NA; v_call: TRBV11-2; cdr3_aa: CASSPSPGSPSPGTEAFF; cdr3_nt: TGTGCCAGCAGCCCCAGCCCGGGCTCACCAAGCCCTGGCACTGAAGCTTTCTTT
clone_size: few; j_call: TRBJ2-5; d_call: TRBD1; v_call: TRBV11-3; cdr3_aa: CASSLTGTGAETQYF; cdr3_nt: TGTGCCAGCAGCTTAACCGGGACAGGGGCCGAGACCCAGTACTTC
clone_size: many; j_call: TRBJ1-5; d_call: NA; v_call: TRBV2; cdr3_aa: CASSLMGGLLNQPQHF; cdr3_nt: TGTGCCAGCAGCTTAATGGGGGGGCTATTGAATCAGCCCCAGCATTTT
clone_size: many; j_call: TRBJ1-1; d_call: NA; v_call: TRBV7-3; cdr3_aa: CASSATPRVRNTEAFF; cdr3_nt: TGTGCCAGCAGCGCTACTCCCAGGGTAAGGAACACTGAAGCTTTCTTT
clone_size: many; j_call: TRBJ2-7; d_call: TRBD1; v_call: TRBV12-3/TRBV12-4; cdr3_aa: CASSLGTGDVKEQYF; cdr3_nt: TGTGCCAGCAGTCTGGGGACAGGGGACGTGAAGGAGCAGTACTTC
clone_size: many; j_call: TRBJ2-2; d_call: TRBD1; v_call: TRBV29-1; cdr3_aa: CSVLTTGTGVAGELFF; cdr3_nt: TGCAGCGTACTTACGACCGGGACAGGGGTAGCCGGGGAGCTGTTTTTT
clone_size: few; j_call: TRBJ2-3; d_call: NA; v_call: TRBV12-3/TRBV12-4; cdr3_aa: CASSFFGDSTDTQYF; cdr3_nt: TGTGCCAGCAGCTTCTTTGGGGATAGCACAGATACGCAGTATTTT
clone_size: many; j_call: TRBJ1-3; d_call: NA; v_call: TRBV29-1; cdr3_aa: CSVRDLDSNTIYF; cdr3_nt: TGCAGCGTTAGGGACCTCGACTCAAACACCATATATTTT
clone_size: many; j_call: TRBJ1-1; d_call: NA; v_call: TRBV14; cdr3_aa: CASSQAVGIRREEAFF; cdr3_nt: TGTGCCAGCAGCCAAGCAGTAGGAATCAGGAGAGAGGAAGCTTTCTTT
clone_size: many; j_call: TRBJ1-3; d_call: NA; v_call: TRBV5-1; cdr3_aa: CASRQGQSGNTIYF; cdr3_nt: TGCGCCAGCAGGCAGGGCCAATCTGGAAACACCATATATTTT
clone_size: many; j_call: TRBJ1-3; d_call: NA; v_call: TRBV6-5; cdr3_aa: CASRRGGSVNTIYF; cdr3_nt: TGTGCCAGCAGGCGGGGTGGTTCGGTAAACACCATATATTTT
clone_size: many; j_call: TRBJ2-2; d_call: NA; v_call: TRBV7-9; cdr3_aa: CASSRRQINTGELFF; cdr3_nt: TGTGCCAGCAGCCGAAGACAGATAAACACCGGGGAGCTGTTTTTT
clone_size: many; j_call: TRBJ1-5; d_call: TRBD1; v_call: TRBV15; cdr3_aa: CATSRDRGLDQPQHF; cdr3_nt: TGTGCCACCAGCAGAGACAGGGGGCTTGATCAGCCCCAGCATTTT
clone_size: NA; j_call: TRBJ1-2; d_call: NA; v_call: TRBV6-1; cdr3_aa: CASSPIPYEMGVYGYTF; cdr3_nt: TGTGCCAGCAGTCCTATCCCCTATGAGATGGGGGTCTATGGCTACACCTTC
clone_size: many; j_call: TRBJ1-1; d_call: NA; v_call: TRBV4-1; cdr3_aa: CASSETGNTEAFF; cdr3_nt: TGCGCCAGCAGCGAAACAGGGAACACTGAAGCTTTCTTT
clone_size: many; j_call: TRBJ1-2; d_call: TRBD1; v_call: TRBV28; cdr3_aa: CASNSLDRGGGYTF; cdr3_nt: TGTGCCAGCAACTCTCTCGACAGGGGAGGAGGCTACACCTTC
clone_size: many; j_call: TRBJ1-1; d_call: NA; v_call: TRBV29-1; cdr3_aa: CSVYGINDIWMMNTEAFF; cdr3_nt: TGCAGCGTTTACGGCATCAACGACATCTGGATGATGAACACTGAAGCTTTCTTT
clone_size: many; j_call: TRBJ1-2; d_call: TRBD1; v_call: TRBV18; cdr3_aa: CASSPAGTAYGYTF; cdr3_nt: TGTGCCAGCTCACCAGCCGGGACAGCATATGGCTACACCTTC
clone_size: many; j_call: TRBJ2-2; d_call: TRBD2; v_call: TRBV11-2; cdr3_aa: CASSAMTSGSGELFF; cdr3_nt: TGTGCCAGCAGCGCTATGACTAGCGGCTCCGGGGAGCTGTTTTTT
clone_size: many; j_call: TRBJ2-2; d_call: NA; v_call: TRBV20-1; cdr3_aa: CSAGGLSLGELFF; cdr3_nt: TGCAGTGCTGGAGGACTATCGCTCGGGGAGCTGTTTTTT
clone_size: NA; j_call: TRBJ1-2; d_call: NA; v_call: TRBV7-2; cdr3_aa: CASSLTGFSGYTF; cdr3_nt: TGTGCCAGCAGTCTAACGGGTTTCTCTGGCTACACCTTC
clone_size: many; j_call: TRBJ2-7; d_call: TRBD2; v_call: TRBV4-1; cdr3_aa: CASSQGGLAVYEQYF; cdr3_nt: TGCGCCAGCAGCCAAGGGGGACTAGCGGTATACGAGCAGTACTTC
clone_size: NA; j_call: TRBJ2-2; d_call: NA; v_call: TRBV30; cdr3_aa: CAWSPNGGELFF; cdr3_nt: TGTGCCTGGAGTCCAAATGGCGGGGAGCTGTTTTTT
clone_size: many; j_call: TRBJ2-7; d_call: TRBD2; v_call: TRBV6-2/TRBV6-3; cdr3_aa: CASSYPSSGRYEQYF; cdr3_nt: TGTGCCAGCAGTTACCCATCTAGCGGGAGATACGAGCAGTACTTC
clone_size: many; j_call: TRBJ2-5; d_call: TRBD2; v_call: TRBV6-2/TRBV6-3; cdr3_aa: CASSLGTSGRQETQYF; cdr3_nt: TGTGCCAGCAGTTTGGGGACTAGCGGGAGACAAGAGACCCAGTACTTC
clone_size: many; j_call: TRBJ1-2; d_call: NA; v_call: TRBV12-3/TRBV12-4; cdr3_aa: CASSLFADGGDLNYGYTF; cdr3_nt: TGTGCCAGCAGTTTATTTGCTGACGGAGGAGACCTAAACTATGGCTACACCTTC
clone_size: many; j_call: TRBJ2-7; d_call: TRBD2; v_call: TRBV20-1; cdr3_aa: CSALGLAGSYEQYF; cdr3_nt: TGCAGTGCGCTCGGACTAGCGGGCAGCTACGAGCAGTACTTC
clone_size: many; j_call: TRBJ2-5; d_call: NA; v_call: TRBV6-1; cdr3_aa: CASSYPGETQYF; cdr3_nt: TGTGCCAGCAGTTATCCCGGGGAGACCCAGTACTTC
clone_size: many; j_call: TRBJ2-5; d_call: NA; v_call: TRBV2; cdr3_aa: CASSEGGGRQETQYF; cdr3_nt: TGTGCCAGCAGTGAAGGGGGGGGCAGACAAGAGACCCAGTACTTC
clone_size: many; j_call: TRBJ1-2; d_call: NA; v_call: TRBV24-1; cdr3_aa: CATSDLASSGYTF; cdr3_nt: TGTGCCACCAGTGATTTGGCCAGTTCTGGCTACACCTTC
clone_size: many; j_call: TRBJ2-6; d_call: NA; v_call: TRBV24-1; cdr3_aa: CATFAAYSGANVLTF; cdr3_nt: TGTGCCACCTTTGCCGCCTACTCTGGGGCCAACGTCCTGACTTTC
clone_size: many; j_call: TRBJ2-7; d_call: NA; v_call: TRBV6-1; cdr3_aa: CASSEGVSEQYF; cdr3_nt: TGTGCCAGCAGTGAAGGGGTGTCCGAGCAGTACTTC